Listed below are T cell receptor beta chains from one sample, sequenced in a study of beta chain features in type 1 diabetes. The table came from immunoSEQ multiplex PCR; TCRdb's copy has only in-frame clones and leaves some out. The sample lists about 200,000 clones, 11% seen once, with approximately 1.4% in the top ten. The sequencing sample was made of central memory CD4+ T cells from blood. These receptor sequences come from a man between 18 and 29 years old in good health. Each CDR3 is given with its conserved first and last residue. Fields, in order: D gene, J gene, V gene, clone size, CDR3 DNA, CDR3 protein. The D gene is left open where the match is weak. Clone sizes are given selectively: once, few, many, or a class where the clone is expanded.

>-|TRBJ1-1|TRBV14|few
TGTGCCAGCAGCCAAGATGTTCGGCGGAACACTGAAGCTTTCTTT
CASSQDVRRNTEAFF
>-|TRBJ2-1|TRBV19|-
TGTGCCAGTAGAGGGAACAACAATGAGCAGTTCTTC
CASRGNNNEQFF
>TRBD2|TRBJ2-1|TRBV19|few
TGTGCCAGTAGTCTAGCGGGGAAACGGTCCAATGAGCAGTTCTTC
CASSLAGKRSNEQFF
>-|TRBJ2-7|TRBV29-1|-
TGCAGCGCCCGAGCGGGACAGAGCTCCTACGAGCAGTACTTC
CSARAGQSSYEQYF
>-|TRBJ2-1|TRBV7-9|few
TGTGCCAGCAGCTTAGTTAGGGCAGGAGGCAATGAGCAGTTCTTC
CASSLVRAGGNEQFF
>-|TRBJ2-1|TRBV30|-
TGTGCCTGGCAGACCGGGAATATACGCAATGAGCAGTTCTTC
CAWQTGNIRNEQFF
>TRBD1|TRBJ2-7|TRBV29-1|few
TGCAGCGTTGTGACAGGGTCCTACGAGCAGTACTTC
CSVVTGSYEQYF
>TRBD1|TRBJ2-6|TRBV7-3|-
TGTGCCAGCAGCTCGACAGGGGGACGCTCTGGGGCCAACGTCCTGACTTTC
CASSSTGGRSGANVLTF
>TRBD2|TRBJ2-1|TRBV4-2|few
TGTGCCAGCAGCTCAGGCGGAGTAAGCGGGAGCTCCTACAATGAGCAGTTCTTC
CASSSGGVSGSSYNEQFF
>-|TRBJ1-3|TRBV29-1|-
TGCAGCGTTGAAGATCAGGAGGGGAAAGCTGGAAACACCATATATTTT
CSVEDQEGKAGNTIYF
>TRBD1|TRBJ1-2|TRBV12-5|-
TGTGCTAGTGCCCATTCGATGGGACAGTCCTATGGCTACACCTTC
CASAHSMGQSYGYTF
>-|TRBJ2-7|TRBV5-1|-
TGCGCCAGCAGCTTCGAAGCCGGCTCCTACGAGCAGTACTTC
CASSFEAGSYEQYF
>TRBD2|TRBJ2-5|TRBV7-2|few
TGTGCCAGCAGCCTTAGCTCTATTGGGACTAGCGGGAGATCAGAGACCCAGTACTTC
CASSLSSIGTSGRSETQYF
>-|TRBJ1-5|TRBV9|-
TGTGCCAGCAGCGTAGGACAGCTCCATCAGCCCCAGCATTTT
CASSVGQLHQPQHF
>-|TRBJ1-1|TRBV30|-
TGTGCCTGGAGTCTCCCGGGGACTGAAGCTTTCTTT
CAWSLPGTEAFF
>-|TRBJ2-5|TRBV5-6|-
TGTGCCAGCAGCGGGACACCCCGGGAGACCCAGTACTTC
CASSGTPRETQYF
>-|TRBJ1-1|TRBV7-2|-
TGTGCCAGCAGGAGGAGGGCAGGGGAGCATCCTGAAGCTTTCTTT
CASRRRAGEHPEAFF
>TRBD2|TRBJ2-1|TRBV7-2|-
TGTGCCAGCAGCTTAATAGCGGGAGTCTACAATGAGCAGTTCTTC
CASSLIAGVYNEQFF
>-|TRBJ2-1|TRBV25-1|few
TGTGCCAGCAGTGAGCAGGGCTACAATGAGCAGTTCTTC
CASSEQGYNEQFF
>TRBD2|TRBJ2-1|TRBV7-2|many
TGTGCCAGCAGCCCCGGGGGGGCGGGAGCGGATGAGCAGTTCTTC
CASSPGGAGADEQFF
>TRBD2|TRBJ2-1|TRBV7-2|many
TGTGCCAGCAGCTTAGCTGGGATTGGGAGCGGGAATAACAATGAGCAGTTCTTC
CASSLAGIGSGNNNEQFF
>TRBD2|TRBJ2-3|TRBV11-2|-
TGTGCCAGCAGCTTAGTGGGGACGGCGGGAGGAGAAGATACGCAGTATTTT
CASSLVGTAGGEDTQYF
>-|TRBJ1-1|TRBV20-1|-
TGCAGTGCTCCACTCGGCACTGAAGCTTTCTTT
CSAPLGTEAFF
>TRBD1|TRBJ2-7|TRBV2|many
TGTGCCGGATCCTCCCACGGGACAGGGTCTCCCGAGCAGTACTTC
CAGSSHGTGSPEQYF
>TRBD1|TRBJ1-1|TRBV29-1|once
TGCAGCGCCGAACAGGGGGCGCGCACTGAAGCTTTCTTT
CSAEQGARTEAFF
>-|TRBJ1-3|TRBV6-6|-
TGTGCCAGCAGTTATTCTGGGCCGGGTGGAAACACCATATATTTT
CASSYSGPGGNTIYF
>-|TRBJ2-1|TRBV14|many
TGTGCCAGCAGCCGGACCTCCTACAATGAGCAGTTCTTC
CASSRTSYNEQFF
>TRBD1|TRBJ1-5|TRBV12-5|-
TGTGCTAGTGGTTGGGACAGGGAGCAGCCCCAGCATTTT
CASGWDREQPQHF
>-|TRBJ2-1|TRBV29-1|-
TGCAGCGTGATGGAGGGTGGGAGTTGGACAGTCTTC
CSVMEGGSWTVF
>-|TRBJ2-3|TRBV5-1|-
TGCGCCACCGGGGAGAAGAGCACAGATACGCAGTATTTT
CATGEKSTDTQYF
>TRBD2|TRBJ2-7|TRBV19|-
TGTGCCAGTAGTATGAAGGGGACTAGCGCCCGGGAGGGGTTCTACGAGCAGTACTTC
CASSMKGTSAREGFYEQYF
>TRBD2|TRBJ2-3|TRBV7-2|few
TGTGCCAGCAGCTTAGCCCTAGCGGCGCAGTATTTT
CASSLALAAQYF
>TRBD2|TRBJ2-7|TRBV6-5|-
TGTGCCAGCAGCAATGGACTAGCGGGAGCTTACGAGCAGTACTTC
CASSNGLAGAYEQYF
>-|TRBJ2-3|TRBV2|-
TGTGCCAGCAGTGGACTAGAAGATACGCAGTATTTT
CASSGLEDTQYF
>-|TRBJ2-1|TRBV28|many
TGTGCCAGCAGTTTTCCGGGACCGTCCATTAACAATGAGCAGTTCTTC
CASSFPGPSINNEQFF
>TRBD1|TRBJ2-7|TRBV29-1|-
TGCAGCGTATCCTGGGACAGGGGAAAATCGCAGTATCGATACGAGCAGTACTTC
CSVSWDRGKSQYRYEQYF
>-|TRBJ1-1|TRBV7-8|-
TGTGCCAGCAGCGCAGGTACCCAGGCTCTTGCTTTCTTT
CASSAGTQALAFF
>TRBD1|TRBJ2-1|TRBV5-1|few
TGCGCCAGCAGCTCCTGGACAGGGGGCGCGGTTCGTGAGCAGTTCTTC
CASSSWTGGAVREQFF
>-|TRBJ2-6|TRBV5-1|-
TGCGCCAGCAGCCGTGACGGGGGTAACTCTGGGGCCAACGTCCTGACTTTC
CASSRDGGNSGANVLTF
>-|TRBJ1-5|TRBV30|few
TGTGCCTGGAGCCCCCTGGGCAGGCAAAATCAGCCCCAGCATTTT
CAWSPLGRQNQPQHF
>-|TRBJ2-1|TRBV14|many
TGTGCCAGCAGCCAAGTGAAGCGGACCTACAATGAGCAGTTCTTC
CASSQVKRTYNEQFF
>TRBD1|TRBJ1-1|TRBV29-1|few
TGCAGCTGGGGGCAGGGGGCTTGGGGCACTGAAGCTTTCTTT
CSWGQGAWGTEAFF
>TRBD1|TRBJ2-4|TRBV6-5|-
TGTGCCAGCAGCAAACGTGGACAGGGAGCCATTCAGTACTTC
CASSKRGQGAIQYF
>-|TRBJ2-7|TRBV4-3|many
TGCGCCAGCAGCCAAGATTCTACAGCGCCCTACGAGCAGTACTTC
CASSQDSTAPYEQYF
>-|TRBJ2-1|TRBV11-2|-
TGTGCCAGCAGCTTAGACCCAGTCCCAAATGAGCAGTTCTTC
CASSLDPVPNEQFF
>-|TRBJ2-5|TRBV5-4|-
TGTGCCAGCAGCCCAGAGACTGGATTTGAGACCCAGTACTTC
CASSPETGFETQYF